This entry features one T cell receptor (beta chain) sequence. This clone was observed a handful of times. Its antigen specificity is not known. No conserved phenylalanine or tryptophan is present at the end of the CDR3, so a read error is the likely explanation. No DNA is shown, since the ends of the CDR3 on it are uncertain; the CDR3 is the one TCRdb lists. The record originates from a study of beta chain features in type 1 diabetes (dated by TCRdb to the late 2010s). General notes on the study: Patients and healthy donors did not differ in mean age, gender distribution, total cell number or subset yield. A total of roughly 98,000,000 sorted cells were examined across all samples, and a strong correlation was observed between cell number per subset and RNA yield. In the study, TCRB repertoires of sorted circulating CD4+ T cell subsets from recently diagnosed type 1 diabetes patients were compared with those of matched healthy donors. Naive and central memory subsets were obtained from all 30 or so donors, but regulatory and stem cell-like memory subsets were isolated from only 8 patients and about 8 healthy donors.

Each donor gave one peripheral blood draw, roughly 120 mL on average, collected into heparinised tubes. A BD FACSAria II and a panel including CD45RO, CCR7, CD25, CD127, CD95 and CD27 were used to sort naive, central memory, regulatory and stem cell-like memory CD4+ T cells. Purity was above 98% for every sorted population. Right away, PBMCs were isolated by Lymphoprep density gradient centrifugation and were stained directly, with no culture step. Samples were stained and sorted in pairs, with one healthy donor and one patient per experiment, so that batch effects were minimized. The CDR1 and CDR2 encoded by the germline V gene are SQVTM and ANQGSEA. Inclusive of both ends, the CDR3 amounts to 12 amino acids. General conclusions and limits of the study: HLA sub-analyses involved small numbers of individuals, so any influence of HLA type on TCRB rearrangement remained unresolved. PCR may preferentially amplify shorter templates, but because patient and control samples were amplified and corrected together, any resulting skew would affect both groups equally. Because cDNA rather than genomic DNA was sequenced, highly expressing activated cells could have been over-represented, although no difference in activation and CD3 levels was found between groups. Naive, central memory and regulatory TCRB repertoires appeared more similar among patients than among healthy donors. Patients with type 1 diabetes made fewer insertions and deleted more nucleotides at VDJ recombination sites, implying thymic rearrangement abnormalities. Type 1 diabetes patients showed a moderate but significant shortening of TCRB CDR3 length in all four CD4+ subsets.

All of the isolated RNA was reverse transcribed with the High Capacity cDNA Reverse Transcription Kit, so expressed TCRB transcripts were sequenced. Deep immunoSEQ sequencing was applied to naive, central memory and regulatory T cell samples, giving an average of roughly 3.3 million total reads per sample. Sorted cells were lysed in RLT buffer and RNA was extracted with DNase-treated RNeasy Micro or Mini kits, depending on cell number. Each cell subset was processed on its own to prevent cross-contamination, while patient and healthy donor samples were processed together. The immunoSEQ multiplex PCR was used to amplify TCRB sequences from cDNA, yielding 87-bp fragments that span the CDR3 region. Amplicons were sequenced on the Illumina HiSeq platform. In the paper's pipeline: Synthetic template baselines were used to correct PCR bias computationally, reads within Hamming distance 2 were collapsed together, and singletons that could not be merged were discarded. By aligning reads against IMGT, V, D and J genes, CDR3 length, and insertions or deletions at six rearrangement sites were assigned. Within each subset, clonotype counts were normalized to sorted cell number, and only after that were true diversity and Gini coefficients computed with the tcR R package. The overlap coefficient, calculated on TCRB nucleotide sequences, was used to quantify repertoire sharing. This is the immuneACCESS table as TCRdb keeps it, with only in-frame sequences that have V and J called. A part of the clones is gone; compared with another copy, unresolved V genes explain less than half, and the rest is unexplained. V and J calls and clone size are given by that table; D and trimming were obtained from the DNA. The sample data list over 300,000 clones, and around 9% of these were observed just once. Together, the top ten hold less than 1.2% of the sample.

The sequence derives from a man in his thirties or forties with type 1 diabetes. The chain links TRBV29-1 with TRBJ1-1. The material sequenced was central memory CD4+ T cells from blood. The CDR3 protein is CSVEDLEGPGAI.